The entry below gives a single TCR beta chain sequence along with its context. It was with 60 Vbeta and 13 Jbeta primers that the PCR ran. Authors' data handling: A follow-up analysis tallied some 80 million unique TCR beta chains, some 11 million shared. Sequencing was performed with immunoSEQ multiplex PCR; in TCRdb, only in-frame clones are kept and a portion is missing. V and J calls plus clone size are reproduced from that table; the DNA served to infer D and trimming. The table records about 150,000 clones, 65% to 90% of them present only once. This entry belongs to a study of cytomegalovirus exposure and HLA in healthy donors. CDR1 and CDR2 from the germline V gene are MNHEY and SMNVEV (reference sequence). After removal of 6 bases from V and 6 bases from J, the junction contained 11 bases not matched to a gene. The CDR3 has 14 residues.

The J gene is TRBJ2-7, the V gene TRBV27, with 7 bases lining up with TRBD2. The sequenced sample consisted of PBMCs. This receptor was obtained from a woman in her late teens or twenties in good health and CMV-seronegative. The CDR3 DNA reads as TGTGCCAGCAGCCCGAATGTGGGGAGGGGCGAGCAGTACTTC. Protein sequence: CASSPNVGRGEQYF.